Listed below are T cell receptor beta chains from one sample, sequenced in a study of blood T cell repertoires in COVID-19. The repertoire was sequenced with immunoSEQ multiplex PCR; TCRdb's copy has only in-frame clones and lacks some. The sample holds around 150,000 clones, over 60% seen once. What was sequenced was PBMCs or T cells enriched from blood (not recorded which). These receptor sequences come from a woman aged 50 to 65 who had recovered from COVID-19. CDR3s include the opening cysteine and the closing phenylalanine or tryptophan. A D gene is named only where the DNA matches it firmly. Size is stated for part of the rows, as once, few or many counts, or as a class when the clone is expanded.

j_call v_call d_call clone_size cdr3_aa cdr3_nt
TRBJ2-5 TRBV7-9 NA few CASSLSSSGSDRETQYF TGTGCCAGCAGCTTGTCGTCTTCCGGGAGCGACCGGGAGACCCAGTACTTC
TRBJ1-5 TRBV19 NA NA CASSMPWPSKQPQHF TGTGCCAGTAGTATGCCGTGGCCTTCAAAGCAGCCCCAGCATTTT
TRBJ1-2 TRBV4-1 NA NA CASSQEIAGHGYTF TGCGCCAGCAGCCAAGAAATAGCAGGGCATGGCTACACCTTC
TRBJ1-5 TRBV5-6 TRBD1 NA CASSLTGANQPQHF TGTGCCAGCAGCTTGACAGGGGCCAATCAGCCCCAGCATTTT
TRBJ1-1 TRBV4-2 TRBD1 NA CASSQTGTGAPNTEAFF TGTGCCAGCAGCCAAACCGGGACAGGGGCCCCGAACACTGAAGCTTTCTTT
TRBJ2-1 TRBV27 TRBD1 NA CASSLSRQGENYNEQFF TGTGCCAGCAGTTTATCCAGACAGGGGGAGAATTACAATGAGCAGTTCTTC
TRBJ1-1 TRBV5-1 TRBD1 NA CASSLGTGGNTEAFF TGCGCCAGCAGCTTGGGGACAGGAGGGAACACTGAAGCTTTCTTT
TRBJ1-2 TRBV5-4 NA many CASSLDSNYGYTF TGTGCCAGCAGCTTGGACAGTAACTATGGCTACACCTTC
TRBJ2-7 TRBV29-1 NA NA CSVGSGAYEQYF TGCAGCGTTGGATCGGGGGCCTACGAGCAGTACTTC
TRBJ2-7 TRBV23-1 NA NA CASSQIQVSYEQYF TGCGCCAGCAGTCAAATCCAGGTCTCCTACGAGCAGTACTTC
TRBJ2-1 TRBV28 TRBD2 NA CASSTLAGGPYNEQFF TGTGCCAGCAGTACTTTAGCGGGAGGGCCTTACAATGAGCAGTTCTTC
TRBJ1-2 TRBV7-9 TRBD1 many CASSLGTDFYGYTF TGTGCCAGCAGCCTAGGGACAGACTTCTATGGCTACACCTTC
TRBJ1-5 TRBV5-1 NA NA CASSLAPGATTGQPQHF TGCGCCAGCAGCTTGGCCCCAGGGGCGACGACGGGTCAGCCCCAGCATTTT